These 24 T cell receptor beta chains were sequenced from one sample in a study of shared T cell receptors in the human thymus. The assay was immunoSEQ multiplex PCR, and TCRdb's table has in-frame clones only and misses some. The table has approximately 580,000 clones, 70% to 80% seen once. The sample was also reused in another study, on human thymus T cells.

Sequencing was done on a sample of thymocytes. The receptors shown here come from a boy under two years old with a congenital heart defect.

The chain employs TRBV4-1 and TRBJ2-1; maybe TRBD2 (5 bases). The CDR3 is 14 residues long. Germline CDR1 MGHRA, CDR2 YSYEKL. Trimming removed 4 bases at V and 10 bases at J, with 17 bases between. The CDR3 nucleotides are TGCGCCAGCAGCCTTCGAGCTAGCATTGAGGAGCAGTTCTTC. This gives the protein CASSLRASIEEQFF.

This chain joins TRBV27 and TRBJ2-7, with 7 bases aligning to TRBD2. In germline, CDR1 is MNHEY, CDR2 SMNVEV (reference sequence). This CDR3 comprises 14 residues. With 5 bases clipped from V and 4 bases from J, the junction kept 8 bases outside the gene matches. The CDR3 region is CASSRPGLRYEQYF. CDR3 sequence (DNA): TGTGCCAGCAGTAGGCCGGGACTACGATACGAGCAGTACTTC.

The chain links TRBV19 to TRBJ2-1; 7 bases are a match to TRBD2. J lost 4 bases, V lost 7 bases, and 10 bases had no gene match. This CDR3 contains 15 residues. Per germline, CDR1 LNHDA and CDR2 SQIVND (reference sequence). The CDR3 sequence: CASTNPSGKYNEQFF. The CDR3 bases are TGTGCCAGTACAAATCCTAGCGGCAAATACAATGAGCAGTTCTTC.

This clone has a single count. V and J are TRBV27 and TRBJ1-1, with a possible D match to TRBD1 (5 bases). The CDR3 contains 16 residues. Germline CDR1 MNHEY, CDR2 SMNVEV (reference sequence). Trimming pared 6 bases from V and 1 base from J, leaving 18 bases between. The CDR3 protein is CASRGDGLNRNTEAFF. The CDR3 DNA is TGTGCCAGCAGGGGGGACGGACTAAACAGGAACACTGAAGCTTTCTTT.

V gene TRBV28 combines with J gene TRBJ1-5, with D hard to call. The V end was cut by 3 bases, the J end by 0 bases, with 9 bases between. The germline V gene encodes CDR1 MDHEN and CDR2 SYDVKM. CDR3 size: 15 residues. CDR3 in amino acids: CASSFHQNSNQPQHF. Here the CDR3 DNA reads TGTGCCAGCAGTTTTCATCAGAATAGCAATCAGCCCCAGCATTTT.

This chain connects TRBV27 to TRBJ2-7; 7 nucleotides align to TRBD2. Looked up from germline, CDR1 is MNHEY and CDR2 is SMNVEV (reference sequence). Unmatched junction bases numbered 3, after V lost 6 bases and J lost 1 base. This CDR3 is built from 13 residues. The CDR3 coding sequence is TGTGCCAGCAGCGGGGGGTATTCCTACGAGCAGTACTTC. Protein: CASSGGYSYEQYF.

This clone was found once. The gene calls are TRBV7-2 and TRBJ2-7; possible D gene TRBD2, 6 bases. V lost 1 base to trimming and J lost 0 bases, with 10 bases between them. Germline lookup yields CDR1 SGHTA and CDR2 FQGNSA. The CDR3 extends over 15 amino acids. The CDR3 DNA reads TGTGCCAGCAGCTTAGGCCCCGGGAGCTCCTACGAGCAGTACTTC. Translated: CASSLGPGSSYEQYF.

The V gene is TRBV27, the J gene TRBJ2-6; 7 positions match TRBD1. CDR3 size: 15 residues. The ends lost 5 bases at V and 3 bases at J; junction bases unmatched: 4. The germline CDR1 and CDR2 sequences are MNHEY and SMNVEV (reference sequence). CDR3 protein: CASSETGFGANVLTF. In DNA form, the CDR3 reads TGTGCCAGCAGTGAGACAGGGTTTGGGGCCAACGTCCTGACTTTC.

This chain connects TRBV9 to TRBJ2-1, with 8 bases fitting TRBD1. V shed 2 bases and J 5 bases; nucleotides not matched to a gene: 9. Germline V gene data show CDR1 as SGDLS and CDR2 as YYNGEE. This CDR3 has 16 residues. CDR3 amino acids: CASSVETRDRHNEQFF. The CDR3 nucleotides are TGTGCCAGCAGCGTGGAAACCCGGGACAGGCACAATGAGCAGTTCTTC.

V usage is TRBV27 and J usage is TRBJ2-1, with D tentatively TRBD1 (6 bases). Germline CDR1 reads MNHEY; CDR2 reads SMNVEV (reference sequence). The V gene lost 5 bases and the J gene lost 0 bases, with 8 bases spanning the gap. CDR3 size: 14 residues. The CDR3 DNA reads TGTGCCAGCAGTGGGGACAACTCCTACAATGAGCAGTTCTTC. Its protein product is CASSGDNSYNEQFF.

This clone showed up just a few times. In nucleotides, the CDR3 is TGTGCCTGGAGTGTAACCGGAGATACGCAGTATTTT. Translated: CAWSVTGDTQYF. The chain is built from TRBV30 and TRBJ2-3; no clear D gene. The V gene lost 0 bases and the J gene lost 5 bases, with 6 bases spanning the gap. The CDR3 covers 12 residues. The germline CDR1 and CDR2 sequences are GTSNPN and SVGIG (reference sequence).

The V call is TRBV9, the J call TRBJ2-6; maybe TRBD1 (6 bases). The CDR3 length is 21 residues. The germline V gene encodes CDR1 SGDLS and CDR2 YYNGEE. V was cut by 2 bases and J by 0 bases, with 24 bases left in between. The CDR3 region has the DNA TGTGCCAGCAGCGTTTCAGGGGACGTACCTACTAAGAGCTCTGGGGCCAACGTCCTGACTTTC. It translates to CASSVSGDVPTKSSGANVLTF.

The chain recombines TRBV5-1 with TRBJ1-4; D is undetermined. The CDR3 loop spans 15 amino acids. V was cut by 4 bases and J by 0 bases, with 10 bases left in between. Germline V gene data show CDR1 as SGHRS and CDR2 as YFSETQ. CDR3 region: CASSLHSATNEKLFF. In DNA form, the CDR3 reads TGCGCCAGCAGCCTTCACAGTGCAACTAATGAAAAACTGTTTTTT.

This rearrangement joins TRBV28 to TRBJ2-7, with 12 positions matching TRBD2. With 2 bases clipped from V and 0 bases from J, the junction kept 8 bases outside the gene matches. Germline V gene sequence: CDR1 MDHEN, CDR2 SYDVKM. The CDR3 length is 18 residues. CDR3 nucleotides: TGTGCCAGCAGTTTAGGACTAGGGACTAGCGGGTACTCCTACGAGCAGTACTTC. Amino acid sequence: CASSLGLGTSGYSYEQYF.

The rearrangement links TRBV10-2 to TRBJ2-7, with 10 bases lining up with TRBD2. CDR3 length: 13 residues. The germline V gene encodes CDR1 WSHSY and CDR2 SAAADI. J was trimmed by 4 bases and V by 3 bases; bases with no gene match: 0. CDR3 in amino acids: CASSELAGYEQYF. For the CDR3, the DNA is TGCGCCAGCAGTGAACTAGCGGGGTACGAGCAGTACTTC.

This rearrangement joins TRBV29-1 to TRBJ2-7; 10 positions agree with TRBD2. Germline trimming cut 4 bases from V and 3 bases from J; bases unmatched to any gene: 9. The CDR3 loop spans 15 amino acids. Germline V gives CDR1 SQVTM, CDR2 ANQGSEA. The CDR3 DNA reads TGCAGCGTTGCAGTAGCGGGAGGTCCTGACTACGAGCAGTACTTC. Translated, it gives CSVAVAGGPDYEQYF.

The chain joins TRBV6-1 to TRBJ2-7; perhaps TRBD1 as D (5 bases). This CDR3 is built from 12 residues. Germline V gene data show CDR1 as MNHNS and CDR2 as SASEGT. Trimming removed 3 bases at V and 2 bases at J, with 5 bases between. CDR3 amino acids: CASSEGPYEQYF. CDR3 DNA sequence: TGTGCCAGCAGTGAGGGGCCCTACGAGCAGTACTTC.

Only a few counts were recorded for this clone. The V call is TRBV27, the J call TRBJ1-5; possible D gene TRBD1, 5 bases. Trimming pared 6 bases from V and 0 bases from J, leaving 12 bases between. In germline, CDR1 is MNHEY, CDR2 SMNVEV (reference sequence). This CDR3 contains 15 residues. CDR3 loop: CASSWARVSNQPQHF. CDR3 DNA sequence: TGTGCCAGCAGCTGGGCCAGGGTTAGCAATCAGCCCCAGCATTTT.

This clone was seen a single time. This sequence joins TRBV6-5 and TRBJ1-5; D gene unclear. CDR3 length: 16 residues. Germline V CDR1 and CDR2: MNHEY, SVGAGI. The V gene lost 0 bases and the J gene lost 0 bases, with 9 bases spanning the gap. CDR3 region: CASSYSSRDSNQPQHF. As DNA, the CDR3 is TGTGCCAGCAGTTACTCGTCGCGGGATAGCAATCAGCCCCAGCATTTT.

V usage is TRBV6-4 and J usage is TRBJ2-4; 7 bases agree with TRBD1. CDR1 MRHNA and CDR2 SNTAGT come from the germline V gene. J gave up 9 bases and V 4 bases, and 9 bases lay outside the gene matches. The CDR3 sequence is 14 residues long. The CDR3 sequence: CASSASTGSGIQYF. The DNA for the CDR3 is TGTGCCAGCAGTGCCTCGACAGGGTCGGGCATTCAGTACTTC.

This clone was seen only a few times. The chain recombines TRBV6-5 with TRBJ2-1; 8 nucleotides agree with TRBD2. The germline CDR1 and CDR2 sequences are MNHEY and SVGAGI. With 3 bases clipped from V and 12 bases from J, the junction kept 7 bases outside the gene matches. There are 13 residues in the CDR3. CDR3 bases: TGTGCCAGCAGTTATCGTAGCGGGGCAGGGCAGTTCTTC. Amino acid sequence: CASSYRSGAGQFF.

The chain recombines TRBV28 with TRBJ2-4; D may be TRBD1 (7 bases). This CDR3 has 20 amino acids. With 8 bases removed from V and 0 bases from J, the gap between germline ends came to 29 bases. Germline CDR1 is MDHEN and CDR2 is SYDVKM. CDR3 nucleotides: TGTGCCAGCGGCCAGCTTGGAGGGACAGAACAGTCCCTAGCCAAAAACATTCAGTACTTC. Translating it yields CASGQLGGTEQSLAKNIQYF.

The rearrangement links TRBV2 to TRBJ1-4; D uncertain. Germline CDR1 reads SNHLY; CDR2 reads FYNNEI. This CDR3 is built from 17 residues. V lost 2 bases and J 0 bases, leaving 13 bases between the germline ends. The CDR3 loop reads CASSEYGGEATNEKLFF. The DNA for the CDR3 is TGTGCCAGCAGTGAATATGGTGGTGAGGCAACTAATGAAAAACTGTTTTTT.

V and J are TRBV4-3 and TRBJ2-1, with 8 bases fitting TRBD2. The V gene end was trimmed by 1 base and the J gene end by 0 bases; junction bases not matched to a gene: 5. The CDR3 covers 17 residues. Germline CDR1 and CDR2: LGHNA and YSLEER. Here the CDR3 reads CASSQGAGARSYNEQFF. Written as DNA, the CDR3 is TGCGCCAGCAGCCAAGGAGCGGGAGCCCGCTCCTACAATGAGCAGTTCTTC.